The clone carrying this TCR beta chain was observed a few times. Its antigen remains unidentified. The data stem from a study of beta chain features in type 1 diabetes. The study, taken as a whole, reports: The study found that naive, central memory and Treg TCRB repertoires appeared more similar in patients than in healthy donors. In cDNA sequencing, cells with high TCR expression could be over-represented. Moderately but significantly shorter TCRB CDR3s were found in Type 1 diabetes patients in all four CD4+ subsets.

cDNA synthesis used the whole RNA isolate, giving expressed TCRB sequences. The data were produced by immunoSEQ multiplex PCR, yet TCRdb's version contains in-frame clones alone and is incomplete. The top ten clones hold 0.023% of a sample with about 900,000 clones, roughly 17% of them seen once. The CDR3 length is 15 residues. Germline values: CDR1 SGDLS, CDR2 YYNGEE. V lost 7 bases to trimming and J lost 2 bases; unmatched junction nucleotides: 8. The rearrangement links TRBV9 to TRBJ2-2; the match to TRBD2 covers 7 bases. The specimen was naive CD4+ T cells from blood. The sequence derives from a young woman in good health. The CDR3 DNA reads TGTGCCAGCGGTAGCGGGCCTATTAACACCGGGGAGCTGTTTTTT. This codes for CASGSGPINTGELFF.